This TCR beta chain was sequenced for a study of blood T cell repertoires in COVID-19. The CDR3 is made up of 13 amino acids. The germline V and J ends were trimmed by 4 bases and 6 bases, with 12 bases remaining between them. Germline CDR1 reads LNHDA; CDR2 reads SQIVND (reference sequence). Original analysis: Reference gene primer amplification gave nucleated cell count estimates. Profiled with immunoSEQ multiplex PCR; TCRdb holds only in-frame clones, not every one. From that table come the V and J calls and clone size; the DNA was used to work out D and trimming. This table holds about 210,000 clones, about four fifths found once.

Sequenced input: PBMCs or T cells enriched from blood (not recorded which). The clonotype comes from a woman in her fifties or sixties with acute COVID-19. The rearrangement joins TRBV19 to TRBJ1-2; weak D call: TRBD1 (6 bases). Here the CDR3 DNA reads TGTGCCAGTAGTAACAGGGTTAGTGATGGCTACACCTTC. Its protein product is CASSNRVSDGYTF.